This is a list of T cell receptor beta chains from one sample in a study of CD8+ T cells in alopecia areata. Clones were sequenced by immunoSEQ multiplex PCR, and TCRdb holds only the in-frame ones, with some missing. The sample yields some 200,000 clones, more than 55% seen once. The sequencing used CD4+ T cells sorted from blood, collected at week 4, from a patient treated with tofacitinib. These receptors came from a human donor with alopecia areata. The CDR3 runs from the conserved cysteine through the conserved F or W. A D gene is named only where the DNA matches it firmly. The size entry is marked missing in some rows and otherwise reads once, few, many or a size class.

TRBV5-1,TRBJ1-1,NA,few,TGCGCCAGCAGCTCTGGACAGCAGAACACTGAAGCTTTCTTT,CASSSGQQNTEAFF
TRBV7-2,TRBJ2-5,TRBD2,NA,TGTGCCAGCAGCCTCGTCCGACTAGCGGGGGGCCGTCGGGAGACCCAGTACTTC,CASSLVRLAGGRRETQYF
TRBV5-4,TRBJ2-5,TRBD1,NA,TGTGCCAGCAGCTTGGAGGGGGCCGCGACCCAGTACTTC,CASSLEGAATQYF
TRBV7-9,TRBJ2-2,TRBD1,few,TGTGCCAGCATCGTGGGGGACAGGTACACCGGGGAGCTGTTTTTT,CASIVGDRYTGELFF
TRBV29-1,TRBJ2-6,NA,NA,TGCAGCGCACATGGCTCTGGGGCCAACGTCCTGACTTTC,CSAHGSGANVLTF
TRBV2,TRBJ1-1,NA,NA,TGTGCCAGCAGTGAGGGACGAGGAGAGACTGAAGCTTTCTTT,CASSEGRGETEAFF
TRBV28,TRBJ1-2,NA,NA,TGTGCCAGTGTAGTGGGGGGCCGGAACTATGGCTACACCTTC,CASVVGGRNYGYTF
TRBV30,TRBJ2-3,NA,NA,TGTGCCTGGAACCCCGCCTTATCGTCACATACGCAGTATTTT,CAWNPALSSHTQYF
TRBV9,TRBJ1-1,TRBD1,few,TGTGCCAGCAGCGTAGCGCCAGGGGGCACGAACACTGAAGCTTTCTTT,CASSVAPGGTNTEAFF
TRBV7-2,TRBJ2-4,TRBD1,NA,TGTGCCAGCAGCCCGACCGGGACAGGGAGGCCTCAGTACTTC,CASSPTGTGRPQYF
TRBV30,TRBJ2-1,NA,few,TGTGCCTGGAGTGTAGGTCTAGCGAGCAATGAGCAGTTCTTC,CAWSVGLASNEQFF
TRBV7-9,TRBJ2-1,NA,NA,TGTGCCAGCAGCTTAGCCCTTGGGGTATTCTTC,CASSLALGVFF
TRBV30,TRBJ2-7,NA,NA,TGTGCGGCCCAGGGGAATTCGGGCGAGCAGTACTTC,CAAQGNSGEQYF
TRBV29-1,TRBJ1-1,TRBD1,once,TGCAGCGTTCACGGACAGGGTCTGTTGGAAACTTTCTTT,CSVHGQGLLETFF
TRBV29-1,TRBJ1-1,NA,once,TGCAGCGTCAGACTCAGTCCCTGGGAAGCTTTCTTT,CSVRLSPWEAFF
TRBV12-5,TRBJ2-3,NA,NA,TGTGCTAGTGGTTTGGGACACACCACAGATACGCAGTATTTT,CASGLGHTTDTQYF
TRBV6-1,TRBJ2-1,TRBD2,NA,TGTGCCAGCAGTGTTGTACTAGCGGGTACCCTCAATGAGCAGTTCTTC,CASSVVLAGTLNEQFF
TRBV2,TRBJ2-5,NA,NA,TGTGCCAGCAGCCTGGGAAGACAAGAGACCCAGTACTTC,CASSLGRQETQYF
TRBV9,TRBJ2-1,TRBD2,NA,TGTGCCAGCAGCCCTAGGGCTAGCGGGGGGGCCCACAATGAGCAGTTCTTC,CASSPRASGGAHNEQFF
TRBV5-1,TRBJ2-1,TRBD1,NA,TGCGCCAGCAGCTTGACGGGACAGGGGATTGAGCAGTTCTTC,CASSLTGQGIEQFF
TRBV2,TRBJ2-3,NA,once,TGTGCCAGCATATGGACAGCGAGCACAGATACGCAGTATTTT,CASIWTASTDTQYF
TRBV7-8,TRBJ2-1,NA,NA,TGTGCCAGCAGCTTAGATCGCCTCACAAACACTCACAATGAGCAGTTCTTC,CASSLDRLTNTHNEQFF
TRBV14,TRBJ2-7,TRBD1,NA,TGTGCCAGCAGCCACAGGGGGTCAAACGAGCAGTACTTC,CASSHRGSNEQYF
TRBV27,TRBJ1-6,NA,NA,TGTGCCAGCAGTTTCTACAGGGAGTATTCACCCCTCCACTTT,CASSFYREYSPLHF
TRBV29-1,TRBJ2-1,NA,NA,TGCAGCGTTAAACCGTACGACAATGAGCAGTTCTTC,CSVKPYDNEQFF
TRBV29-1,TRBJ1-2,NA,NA,TGCAGCGTTGACTCCCTTAACTATGGCTACACCTTC,CSVDSLNYGYTF
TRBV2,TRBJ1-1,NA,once,TGTGCCAGCAGTGGAGTGGTGAACACTGAAGCTTTCTTT,CASSGVVNTEAFF
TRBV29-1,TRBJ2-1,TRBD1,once,TGCAGCGAAGACAGGGGCGAGTACAATGAGCAGTTCTTC,CSEDRGEYNEQFF
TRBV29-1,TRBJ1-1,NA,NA,TGCAGCGTTGTGAAGGACACTGAAGCTTTCTTT,CSVVKDTEAFF
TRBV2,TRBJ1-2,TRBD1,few,TGTGCCAGCAGTGGGGCAGACAGGGGAGGCTACACCTTC,CASSGADRGGYTF
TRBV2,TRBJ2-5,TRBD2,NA,TGTGCCAGCAGTCAAGGACTAGCGGGGGGGGCAGAGACCCAGTACTTC,CASSQGLAGGAETQYF
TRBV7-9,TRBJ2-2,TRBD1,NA,TGTGCCAGCAGCCTCGAGACAGGGTTCACCGGGGAGCTGTTTTTT,CASSLETGFTGELFF
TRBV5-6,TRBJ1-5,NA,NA,TGTGCCAGCAGCTTGGGATATAGCAATCAGCCCCAGCATTTT,CASSLGYSNQPQHF
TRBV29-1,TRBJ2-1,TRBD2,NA,TGCAGCGCGGGGACTAGCGGGGGCTCCTACAATGAGCAGTTCTTC,CSAGTSGGSYNEQFF
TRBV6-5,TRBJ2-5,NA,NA,TGTGCCAGCAGTTACTCGACAGGTCAAGAGACCCAGTACTTC,CASSYSTGQETQYF
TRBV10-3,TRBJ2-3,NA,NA,TGTGCCATCAGTGATAACAGCGATACGCAGTATTTT,CAISDNSDTQYF
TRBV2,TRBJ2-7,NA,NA,TGTGCCAGCAGATGGGACGAGCAGTACTTC,CASRWDEQYF
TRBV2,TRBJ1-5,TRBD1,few,TGTGCCAGCAGTGTGACAGGGGCGAGCAATCAGCCCCAGCATTTT,CASSVTGASNQPQHF
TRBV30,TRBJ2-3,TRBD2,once,TGTGCCTGGAGGGTAGCGGGGGCCCCCGGGACGCAGTATTTT,CAWRVAGAPGTQYF
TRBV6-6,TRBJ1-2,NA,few,TGTGCCATGCGGGACATCTCTTGGAGCTACACCTTC,CAMRDISWSYTF
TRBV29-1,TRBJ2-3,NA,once,TGCAGCGTTGCAGGGTGGAACACAGATACGCAGTATTTT,CSVAGWNTDTQYF
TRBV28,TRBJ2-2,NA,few,TGTGCCAGCAGCTCCCCTGGTGGTGGAAACACCGGGGAGCTGTTTTTT,CASSSPGGGNTGELFF
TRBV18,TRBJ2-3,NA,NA,TGTGCCAGCTCACCCCGACAGGCTAGCACAGATACGCAGTATTTT,CASSPRQASTDTQYF
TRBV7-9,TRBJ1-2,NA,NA,TGTGCCACCCGCCCGGATACAGTCTATGGCTACACCTTC,CATRPDTVYGYTF
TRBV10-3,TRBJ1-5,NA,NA,TGTGCCATCAGTGAGTCGGCCGGGGACAGCAATCAGCCCCAGCATTTT,CAISESAGDSNQPQHF
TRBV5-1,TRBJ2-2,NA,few,TGCGCCAGCAGCCCCTTACAGGGAGGCACCGGGGAGCTGTTTTTT,CASSPLQGGTGELFF